A selection of T cell receptor beta chains follows, all from one sample in a study of Tregs in tolerant kidney transplant recipients. Data came from immunoSEQ multiplex PCR; TCRdb stores just in-frame clones and leaves some out. The data contain over 85,000 clones, approximately 93% of them singletons. This specimen consisted of CD4+ T cells from blood, obtained before the transplant. The receptors stem from a human donor who received a combined kidney and bone marrow transplant. The CDR3 runs from the conserved cysteine through the conserved F or W. D genes are given only for firm matches. Size is omitted from some rows. Given values are once, few, many or a class for expanded clones.

J gene,D gene,clone size,V gene,CDR3 length,CDR3 protein,CDR3 DNA
TRBJ1-5,.,.,TRBV18,15,CASSPGTPRDQPQHF,TGTGCCAGCTCACCAGGGACACCCAGGGATCAGCCCCAGCATTTT
TRBJ1-2,.,.,TRBV15,16,CATSRDPLRVRYGYTF,TGTGCCACCAGCAGAGATCCCCTCAGGGTACGATATGGCTACACCTTC
TRBJ2-5,.,.,TRBV7-7,14,CASSLAGGRETQYF,TGTGCCAGCAGCTTAGCGGGGGGGCGGGAGACCCAGTACTTC
TRBJ1-3,TRBD1,.,TRBV5-8,14,CASSQDRFRNTIYF,TGTGCCAGCAGCCAGGACAGGTTTAGAAACACCATATATTTT
TRBJ1-1,.,.,TRBV5-1,13,CASRGAIVTEAFF,TGCGCCAGCAGGGGGGCGATTGTCACTGAAGCTTTCTTT
TRBJ2-7,TRBD2,.,TRBV9,16,CASSVAPGLADYEQYF,TGTGCCAGCAGCGTAGCTCCAGGACTAGCTGACTACGAGCAGTACTTC
TRBJ1-2,.,once,TRBV12-2,14,CASRLVPANYGYTF,TGTGCAAGTCGCTTAGTTCCGGCTAACTATGGCTACACCTTC
TRBJ2-2,TRBD2,once,TRBV10-3,18,CAISVGFVGGGDTGELFF,TGTGCCATCAGTGTCGGGTTCGTCGGCGGGGGGGACACCGGGGAGCTGTTTTTT
TRBJ2-2,TRBD2,.,TRBV7-3,15,CASSLSGGGTGELFF,TGTGCCAGCAGCTTAAGCGGGGGGGGTACCGGGGAGCTGTTTTTT
TRBJ1-1,.,.,TRBV7-9,13,CASSLFGYTEAFF,TGTGCCAGCAGCTTGTTCGGGTACACTGAAGCTTTCTTT
TRBJ2-5,.,.,TRBV5-6,14,CASSLFGGLETQYF,TGTGCCAGCAGCTTGTTCGGGGGGCTAGAGACCCAGTACTTC
TRBJ1-1,TRBD1,.,TRBV7-9,16,CASSLNRGTGDTEAFF,TGTGCCAGCAGCTTAAACCGTGGGACAGGGGACACTGAAGCTTTCTTT
TRBJ1-5,.,.,TRBV19,14,CASYTGYGNQPQHF,TGTGCCAGTTATACAGGGTACGGCAATCAGCCCCAGCATTTT
TRBJ2-3,.,once,TRBV5-1,15,CASSLPSVSTDTQYF,TGCGCCAGCAGCCTACCTAGCGTTAGCACAGATACGCAGTATTTT
TRBJ1-2,TRBD1,.,TRBV19,14,CASRPGQLLNGYTF,TGTGCCAGTAGACCGGGACAGTTATTAAATGGCTACACCTTC
TRBJ1-2,.,once,TRBV27,15,CASSSIRRSIYGYTF,TGTGCCAGCAGTTCCATACGACGGAGTATCTATGGCTACACCTTC
TRBJ2-3,.,.,TRBV6-6,16,CASAMGRGKGTDTQYF,TGTGCCAGCGCCATGGGTCGGGGGAAAGGCACAGATACGCAGTATTTT
TRBJ2-1,TRBD2,.,TRBV15,13,CATSGASGRVQFF,TGTGCCACCAGCGGCGCTAGCGGGAGGGTGCAGTTCTTC